This T cell receptor beta chain derives from a study of T cell responses to AZD1222 COVID-19 vaccine. Findings and limits, study-wide: When two AZD1222 doses had been given, Spike-specific TCR breadth and depth rose. Vaccine-associated CD4 TCRs spanned spike, dominant at 160-218 and 743-854.

The CDR3 covers 15 residues. CDR1 and CDR2 from the germline V gene are MGHRA and YSYEKL. The V end lost 7 bases, the J end lost 5 bases, and 20 bases lay between the germline ends. With regard to this clone: Its antigen is still unknown.

Only in-frame clones appear in the TCRdb table, and some are missing; sequencing was by immunoSEQ multiplex PCR. The repertoire includes 140,000 to 150,000 clones, about 89% of them detected once, and about 3.8% sits in the top ten. The rearrangement joins TRBV4-1 to TRBJ2-5; D may correspond to TRBD1 or TRBD2 (5 bases each). The sequenced sample was peripheral blood, obtained 28 days after the second AZD1222 dose. This sequence originates from an adult who received the AZD1222 COVID-19 vaccine. Here the CDR3 reads CASTARDPPGETQYF. The CDR3 DNA is TGCGCCAGCACCGCCCGGGACCCCCCGGGGGAGACCCAGTACTTC.